Here is one T cell receptor beta chain with its context. Donors had localized lung adenocarcinoma, a non-small cell lung cancer. The entry originates in a study of CD4 and CD8 cells across lung adenocarcinoma regions. TCRdb re-called the PCR reads with MiXCR, one entry per CDR3 protein. The sample contains tens of thousands of distinct CDR3 sequences, roughly 54% of which appear only once. Germline-derived CDR1 and CDR2 are MNHEY and SMNVEV (reference sequence). V lost 6 bases, J lost 5 bases, and 11 bases lay in between. This CDR3 comprises 13 residues. The receptor's source is a female donor with lung adenocarcinoma. The CD4 and CD8 labels of this study may be unreliable. The J gene is TRBJ2-4, the V gene TRBV27; unclear D gene. Sequenced input: CD8+ T cells from the center of a lung tumor. CDR3 protein: CASRGLDENIQYF. CDR3 sequence (DNA): TGTGCCAGCAGAGGGCTTGACGAAAACATTCAGTACTTC.